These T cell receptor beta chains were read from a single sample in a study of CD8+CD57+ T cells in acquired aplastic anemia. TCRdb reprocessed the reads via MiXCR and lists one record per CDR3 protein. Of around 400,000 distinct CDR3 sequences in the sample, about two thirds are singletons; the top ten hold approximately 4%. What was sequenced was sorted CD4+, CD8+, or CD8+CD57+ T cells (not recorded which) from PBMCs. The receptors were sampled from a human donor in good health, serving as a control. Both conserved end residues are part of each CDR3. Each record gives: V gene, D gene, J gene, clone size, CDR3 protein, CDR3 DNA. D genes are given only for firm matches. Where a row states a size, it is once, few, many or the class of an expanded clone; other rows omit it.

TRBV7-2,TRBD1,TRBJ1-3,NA,CASSVVGTGFFKAGNTIYF,TGTGCCAGCAGCGTAGTAGGGACAGGGTTTTTCAAGGCTGGAAACACCATATATTTT
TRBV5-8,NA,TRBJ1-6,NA,CASSLEGDNSPLHF,TGTGCCAGCAGCCTTGAGGGCGATAATTCACCCCTCCACTTT
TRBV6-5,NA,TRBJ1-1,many,CASSKAENTEAFF,TGTGCCAGCAGTAAAGCTGAGAACACTGAAGCTTTCTTT
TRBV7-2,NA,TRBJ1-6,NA,CASSYQGTRGNSPLHF,TGTGCCAGCAGCTACCAGGGGACGAGGGGCAATTCACCCCTCCACTTT
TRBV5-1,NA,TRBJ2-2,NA,CASSMESLNTGELFF,TGCGCCAGCAGCATGGAGTCCTTAAACACCGGGGAGCTGTTTTTT
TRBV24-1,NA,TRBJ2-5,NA,CASSPETQETQYF,TGTGCCAGCAGTCCCGAAACGCAGGAGACCCAGTACTTC
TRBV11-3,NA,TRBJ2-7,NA,CASSPAAFAYEQYF,TGTGCCAGCAGCCCAGCTGCATTCGCCTACGAGCAGTACTTC
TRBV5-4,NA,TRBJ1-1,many,CASSILQRAGVEAFF,TGTGCCAGCAGCATCTTACAGAGGGCGGGCGTTGAAGCTTTCTTT
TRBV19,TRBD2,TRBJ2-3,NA,CASSARTGEGDTQYF,TGTGCCAGTAGTGCCCGAACGGGGGAGGGTGATACGCAGTATTTT
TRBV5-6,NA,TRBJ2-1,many,CASRPLNKAEQFF,TGTGCCAGCAGACCCCTCAACAAGGCTGAGCAGTTCTTC
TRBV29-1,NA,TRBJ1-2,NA,CSAERFGNHSF,TGCAGCGCTGAACGTTTTGGGAACCACTCCTTC
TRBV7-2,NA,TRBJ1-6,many,CASSLANRVRDNSPLHF,TGTGCCAGCAGCTTAGCGAACAGGGTTAGGGATAATTCACCCCTCCACTTT
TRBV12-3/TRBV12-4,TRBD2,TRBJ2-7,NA,CASTDSPGRDEQYF,TGTGCCAGCACGGACTCTCCAGGGAGGGACGAGCAGTACTTC
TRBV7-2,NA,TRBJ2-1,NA,CASSLVTQETQFF,TGTGCCAGCAGCTTAGTCACCCAAGAGACGCAGTTCTTC
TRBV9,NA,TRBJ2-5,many,CASSVGLGKTQYF,TGTGCCAGCAGCGTAGGTCTAGGCAAGACCCAGTACTTC
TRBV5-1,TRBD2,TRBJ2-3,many,CASSRGNSGGIADTQYF,TGCGCCAGCAGCCGGGGCAATAGCGGGGGGATTGCAGATACGCAGTATTTT
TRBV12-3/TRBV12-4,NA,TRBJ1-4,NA,CASNTGTEKLFF,TGTGCCAGCAACACGGGTACCGAAAAACTGTTTTTT
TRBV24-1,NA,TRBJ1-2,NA,CATPGTAPPCGYSF,TGTGCCACCCCCGGTACAGCGCCTCCCTGCGGCTATTCCTTC
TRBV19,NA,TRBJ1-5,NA,CASAPGPSPQPQHF,TGTGCCAGTGCCCCGGGACCGAGTCCTCAGCCCCAGCATTTT
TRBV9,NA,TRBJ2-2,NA,CASSAKDGITGELFF,TGTGCCAGCAGCGCCAAGGATGGTATCACCGGGGAGCTGTTTTTT
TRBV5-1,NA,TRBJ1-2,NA,CASSWTGLAGGF,TGCGCCAGCAGCTGGACGGGACTAGCGGGGGGTTTC
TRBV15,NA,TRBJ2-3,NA,CATRRDSADTQYF,TGTGCCACCAGAAGAGATAGCGCAGATACGCAGTATTTT
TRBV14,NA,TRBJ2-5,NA,CASSQEVGGTQYF,TGTGCCAGCAGCCAAGAGGTGGGGGGGACCCAGTACTTC
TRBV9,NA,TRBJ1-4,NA,CASSLRGEHLFF,TGTGCCAGCAGCCTCCGGGGTGAACACCTGTTTTTT
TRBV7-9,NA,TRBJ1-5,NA,CASTSGQVHQPQHF,TGTGCCAGCACCTCAGGACAAGTCCATCAGCCCCAGCATTTT
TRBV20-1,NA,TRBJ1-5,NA,CSAHRGSDKQPQHF,TGCAGTGCCCACCGGGGGTCGGACAAGCAGCCCCAGCATTTT
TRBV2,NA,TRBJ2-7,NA,CASSATTEVDYFGF,TGTGCCAGCAGCGCAACCACAGAAGTTGACTATTTTGGCTTC
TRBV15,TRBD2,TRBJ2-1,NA,CGTSRSGLADNEQFF,TGTGGCACCAGCAGATCAGGACTAGCGGACAATGAGCAGTTCTTC
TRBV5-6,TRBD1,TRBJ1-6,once,CASSQTGQGRNSYNSPLHF,TGTGCCAGCAGCCAAACTGGACAGGGAAGGAACTCCTATAATTCACCCCTCCACTTT
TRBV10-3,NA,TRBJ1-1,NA,CAISEMDGGTEAFF,TGTGCCATCAGTGAGATGGACGGTGGGACTGAAGCTTTCTTT
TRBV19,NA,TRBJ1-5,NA,CASSIDRQGIVNQPQHF,TGTGCCAGTAGTATAGATCGGCAGGGAATTGTGAATCAGCCCCAGCATTTT
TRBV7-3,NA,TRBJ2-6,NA,CASSATWDTEAFFVLTF,NA
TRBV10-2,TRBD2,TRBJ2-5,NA,CASSDVAGETQYF,TGCGCCAGCAGTGACGTAGCGGGGGAGACCCAGTACTTC
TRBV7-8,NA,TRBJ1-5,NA,CASSPRSGVSEQYQHF,TGTGCCAGCAGCCCCCGTTCAGGGGTTTCCGAGCAGTACCAGCATTTT
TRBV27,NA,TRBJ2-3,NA,CASCPAWATDTQYF,TGTGCCAGTTGCCCGGCCTGGGCAACAGATACGCAGTATTTT
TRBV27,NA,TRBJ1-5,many,CARFRRGGRRYQPQHF,TGTGCCCGTTTCCGCCGGGGGGGCCGCCGGTATCAGCCCCAGCATTTT
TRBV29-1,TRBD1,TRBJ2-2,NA,CSVGGTGTGGTLFF,TGCAGCGTTGGTGGGACAGGGACAGGAGGTACGCTGTTTTTT
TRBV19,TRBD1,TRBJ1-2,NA,CASSYKRTGGGYGYTF,TGTGCCAGTAGTTACAAGCGGACAGGGGGCGGCTATGGCTACACCTTC
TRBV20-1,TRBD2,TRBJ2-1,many,CSARTSGPREQFF,TGCAGTGCCCGGACTAGCGGCCCTCGGGAGCAGTTCTTC
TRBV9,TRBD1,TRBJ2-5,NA,CASSVGGQETTQYF,TGTGCCAGCAGCGTAGGGGGACAGGAGACGACCCAGTACTTC
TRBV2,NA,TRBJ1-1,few,CASLDRVNTEAFF,TGTGCCAGCTTAGACAGAGTGAACACTGAAGCTTTCTTT
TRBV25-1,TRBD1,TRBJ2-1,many,CASSEYGPGGAYNEQFF,TGTGCCAGCAGTGAATACGGTCCAGGGGGTGCCTACAATGAGCAGTTCTTC
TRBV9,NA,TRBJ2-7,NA,CASSGDGRTAYEHF,TGTGCCAGCAGCGGAGACGGTAGAACGGCCTACGAGCACTTC
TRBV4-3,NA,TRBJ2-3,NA,CASSESPGKGTDTQYF,TGCGCCAGCAGTGAGTCCCCAGGGAAAGGCACAGATACGCAGTATTTT
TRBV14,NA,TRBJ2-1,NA,CASSPGLRNNEQFF,TGTGCCAGCAGCCCGGGACTGAGGAACAATGAGCAGTTCTTC
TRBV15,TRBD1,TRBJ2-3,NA,CATSIRPGQGARPDTQYF,TGTGCCACCAGCATACGCCCGGGACAGGGGGCGCGCCCAGATACGCAGTATTTT
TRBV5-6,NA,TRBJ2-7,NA,CASSSYLCSASPARGGAGAYEQYF,NA
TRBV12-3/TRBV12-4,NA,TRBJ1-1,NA,CASKQEMKSEAFF,TGTGCCAGCAAACAAGAGATGAAGTCTGAAGCTTTCTTT
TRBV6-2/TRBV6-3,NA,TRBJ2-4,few,CASTGLRLAKNIQYF,TGTGCCAGCACCGGACTCCGACTGGCCAAAAACATTCAGTACTTC
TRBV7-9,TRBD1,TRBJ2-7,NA,CASSGTDRGGYEQYF,TGTGCCAGCAGCGGGACGGACAGGGGGGGGTACGAGCAGTACTTC
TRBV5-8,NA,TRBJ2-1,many,CASSLEPPGYNEQFF,TGTGCCAGCAGCTTAGAACCCCCCGGGTACAATGAGCAGTTCTTC
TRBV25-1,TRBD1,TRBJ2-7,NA,CASSEGTGTGAYEQYF,TGTGCCAGCAGTGAAGGCACCGGGACAGGGGCCTACGAGCAGTACTTC
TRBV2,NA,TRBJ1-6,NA,CASSVVEEGNSPLHF,TGTGCCAGCAGCGTAGTAGAGGAGGGAAATTCACCCCTCCACTTT